This entry lists 7 T cell receptor beta chains sequenced from one sample in a study of blood T cell repertoires in COVID-19. Sequencing used immunoSEQ multiplex PCR; TCRdb keeps in-frame clones, though not all of them. The sample yields 43,000 or so clones, 86% seen once. Sequencing was carried out using peripheral blood. All receptors derive from a man in his sixties with active COVID-19.

V is TRBV19 and J is TRBJ2-2; 13 bases match TRBD2. Per the germline V gene, CDR1 is LNHDA and CDR2 is SQIVND (reference sequence). The V gene end was trimmed by 7 bases and the J gene end by 3 bases; junction bases not matched to a gene: 8. The CDR3 covers 17 residues. CDR3 nucleotides: TGTGCCAGTACCGAACTAGCGGGAGGGCCGGACACCGGGGAGCTGTTTTTT. Protein sequence: CASTELAGGPDTGELFF. The variable domain in full, with the rest retrieved from reference TRBV19 and TRBJ2-2, is DGGITQSPKYLFRKEGQNVTLSCEQNLNHDAMYWYRQDPGQGLRLIYYSQIVNDFQKGDIAEGYSVSREKKESFPLTVTSAQKNPTAFYLCASTELAGGPDTGELFFGEGSRLTVL.

In this sample, this clone turned up once. J is TRBJ2-1 and V is TRBV4-1; D possibly corresponds to TRBD1 (6 bases). The V and J ends lost 4 bases and 8 bases respectively, with 27 bases between them. CDR1 MGHRA and CDR2 YSYEKL come from the germline V gene. CDR3 length: 18 residues. The CDR3 bases are TGCGCCAGCAGCCCCCTGGGAATCAGGGGAATACAGGGTGATGAGCAGTTCTTC. Translated, it gives CASSPLGIRGIQGDEQFF.

This clone appeared a few times. The same CDR3 arises from other DNA sequences in this sample as well. V usage is TRBV5-1 and J usage is TRBJ1-5; 7 bases map to TRBD1. V was pared by 0 bases and J by 4 bases, with 1 base of the junction left unmatched. In germline, CDR1 is SGHRS, CDR2 YFSETQ. The CDR3 consists of 14 residues. The CDR3 region has the DNA TGCGCCAGCAGCTTGGCAGGGGGGAATCAGCCCCAGCATTTT. This translates into CASSLAGGNQPQHF.

This clone has a single count. This chain joins TRBV5-8 and TRBJ2-5; D unclear. Trimming left V 1 base short and J 5 bases short, with 6 bases between. This CDR3 region has 12 residues. Germline CDR1 is SGHTS and CDR2 is YDEGEE. As DNA, the CDR3 is TGTGCCAGCAGCTTGCCAGCGGAGACCCAGTACTTC. This translates into CASSLPAETQYF. Full variable domain (remainder filled in from reference TRBV5-8 and TRBJ2-5): EAGVTQSPTHLIKTRGQQATLRCSPISGHTSVYWYQQALGLGLQFLLWYDEGEERNRGNFPPRFSGRQFPNYSSELNVNALELEDSALYLCASSLPAETQYFGPGTRLLVL.

This chain links TRBV18 with TRBJ2-7; 9 bases map to TRBD2. The junction had 9 bases not matched to a gene; V was cut back by 4 bases and J by 2 bases. The germline gives CDR1 KGHSH, CDR2 LQKENI. CDR3 length: 16 amino acids. The DNA of the CDR3 is TGTGCCAGCTCACAGCTGATGTTAGCGGGAGCCTACGAGCAGTACTTC. This codes for CASSQLMLAGAYEQYF.

This rearrangement joins TRBV19 to TRBJ1-1, with D possibly matching TRBD1 (5 bases). The V gene lost 7 bases and the J gene lost 3 bases, with 12 bases spanning the gap. The germline gives CDR1 LNHDA, CDR2 SQIVND (reference sequence). The CDR3 loop spans 13 amino acids. The CDR3 is CASMAGRDTEAFF. CDR3 DNA: TGTGCCAGTATGGCAGGGAGGGACACTGAAGCTTTCTTT.

This clone was seen a few times. This chain joins TRBV3-1 (or the pseudogene TRBV3-2) and TRBJ1-1; D might be TRBD1 (5 bases). Germline V CDR1 and CDR2: LGHDT, YNNKEL (reference sequence). The CDR3 totals 15 residues. Trimming removed 0 bases from V and 1 base from J, with 9 bases in between. Here the CDR3 DNA reads TGTGCCAGCAGCCAAGAATGGGGGGGGAACACTGAAGCTTTCTTT. This codes for CASSQEWGGNTEAFF.